The sequence of this T cell receptor beta chain was determined in a study of T cell changes during pregnancy in multiple sclerosis. Profiled with immunoSEQ multiplex PCR; TCRdb holds only in-frame clones, not every one. The sample lists roughly 38,000 clones; about 88% were seen once. The sequencing used CD8+ T cells from peripheral blood mononuclear cells, collected in the third trimester of pregnancy. The TCR sequence derives from a female donor with multiple sclerosis, enrolled in a pregnancy study.

The CDR3 sequence: CASRTDAEAFF. DNA for the CDR3: TGTGCCAGCAGGACTGACGCTGAAGCTTTCTTT. The J gene is TRBJ1-1, the V gene TRBV2; D is unresolved. Germline CDR1 is SNHLY and CDR2 is FYNNEI. This CDR3 region has 11 residues. Trimming stripped 6 bases from V and 6 bases from J, with 8 bases between.